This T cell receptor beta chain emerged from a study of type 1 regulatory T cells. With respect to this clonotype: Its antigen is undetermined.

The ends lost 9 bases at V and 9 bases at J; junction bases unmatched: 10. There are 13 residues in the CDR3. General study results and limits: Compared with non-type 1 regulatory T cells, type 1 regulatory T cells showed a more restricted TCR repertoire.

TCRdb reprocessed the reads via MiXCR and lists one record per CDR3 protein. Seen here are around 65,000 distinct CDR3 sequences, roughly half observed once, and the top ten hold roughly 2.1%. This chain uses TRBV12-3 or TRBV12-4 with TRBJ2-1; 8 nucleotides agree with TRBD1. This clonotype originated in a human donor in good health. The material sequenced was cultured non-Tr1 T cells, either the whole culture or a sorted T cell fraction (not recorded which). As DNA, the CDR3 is TGTGCCAGTGGTGACAGGGGCAGGGGTGAGCAGTTCTTC. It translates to CASGDRGRGEQFF.